The next 32 T cell receptor beta chains were all read from a single sample in a study of T cell repertoires and Cas9 in healthy adults. TCRdb keeps only in-frame clones here, not all; method: immunoSEQ multiplex PCR. Of some 15,000 clones in the sample, about 91% were seen once. Sequenced material: Tregs (CD4+, CD25+, CD127-, CD137-, CD154-) from PBMCs; culture status not recorded. These TCRs come from a human donor in good health.

This chain uses TRBV7-2 with TRBJ2-3, with D hard to call. The CDR3 is 16 residues long. Trimming removed 1 base at V and 0 bases at J, with 11 bases between. The germline V gene has CDR1 SGHTA and CDR2 FQGNSA. The CDR3 here is CASSLDGQASTDTQYF. The CDR3, as DNA: TGTGCCAGCAGCTTAGACGGCCAAGCGAGCACAGATACGCAGTATTTT.

The V gene is TRBV10-3, the J gene TRBJ1-1, with D perhaps matching TRBD1 (5 bases). Germline V gives CDR1 ENHRY, CDR2 SYGVKD. With 6 bases removed from V and 5 bases from J, the gap between germline ends came to 10 bases. The CDR3 has 12 amino acids. The CDR3: CAISRVRTEAFF. The CDR3 DNA reads TGTGCCATCAGCAGGGTTCGGACTGAAGCTTTCTTT.

The J gene is TRBJ1-1, the V gene TRBV19; D is undetermined. V lost 6 bases and J lost 6, with 14 bases in between. Germline-derived CDR1 and CDR2 are LNHDA and SQIVND (reference sequence). There are 13 residues in the CDR3. CDR3 sequence (DNA): TGTGCCAGTAGGGTGACCGGGTCCGCTGAAGCTTTCTTT. As protein: CASRVTGSAEAFF.

This chain links TRBV5-1 with TRBJ2-1; D is perhaps TRBD2 (5 bases). Trimming cost V 4 bases and J 9 bases, with 11 bases left between them. The CDR3 is 12 amino acids. Germline values: CDR1 SGHRS, CDR2 YFSETQ. DNA for the CDR3: TGCGCCAGCAGCCCTGCCCGGGGTGAGCAGTTCTTC. This translates into CASSPARGEQFF.

A word on this clone: A read error may account for a junction end that differs from germline. The chain combines TRBV6-6 with TRBJ1-4, with 7 bases aligning to TRBD1. This CDR3 is built from 14 residues. Germline CDR1 and CDR2: MNHNY and SVGAGI (reference sequence). CDR3: CASSEGATNEKLVF. The DNA for the CDR3 is TGTGCCAGCAGCGAGGGGGCAACTAATGAAAAACTGGTTTTT.

This clone turned up a few times. The chain couples TRBV10-3 to TRBJ2-7, with D unresolved. The germline V gene encodes CDR1 ENHRY and CDR2 SYGVKD. CDR3 length: 15 amino acids. The V gene lost 4 bases and the J gene lost 2 bases, with 15 bases spanning the gap. In DNA, the CDR3 is TGTGCCATCAGTGCTGTGGCCAGAACCACCTACGAGCAGTACTTC. It yields the protein CAISAVARTTYEQYF.

This clone appeared a single time. The chain employs TRBV9 and TRBJ2-3; 7 nucleotides match TRBD2. CDR3 length: 14 residues. V gave up 1 base and J gave up 9 bases; unmatched junction bases: 8. Germline-derived CDR1 and CDR2 are SGDLS and YYNGEE. The CDR3 nucleotides are TGTGCCAGCAGCGTACTTAGCGGGTCCGAGACGCAGTATTTT. Protein sequence: CASSVLSGSETQYF.

The CDR3, as DNA: TGTGCCAGTACGAGTAAGTTTGGTAGCAATCAGCCCCAGCATTTT. It translates to CASTSKFGSNQPQHF. The chain is built from TRBV19 and TRBJ1-5; D is unresolved. V lost 7 bases to trimming and J lost 0 bases, with 13 bases between them. This CDR3 has 15 amino acids. CDR1 and CDR2 from the germline V gene are LNHDA and SQIVND (reference sequence).

The chain combines TRBV30 with TRBJ1-2; D gene unclear. Trimming stripped 0 bases from V and 11 bases from J, with 16 bases between. CDR1 is GTSNPN and CDR2 is SVGIG in the germline V gene (reference sequence). The CDR3 consists of 13 residues. CDR3 in amino acids: CAWSVSYDPPYTF. CDR3 sequence (DNA): TGTGCCTGGAGTGTCTCTTACGACCCACCGTACACCTTC.

This chain connects TRBV5-6 to TRBJ2-7, with 10 nucleotides matching TRBD2. The CDR3 spans 14 residues. Trimming cost V 2 bases and J 6 bases; bases outside gene matches: 5. Germline lookup yields CDR1 SGHDT and CDR2 YYEEEE. This CDR3 reads CASSFGLAGVEQYV. The DNA for the CDR3 is TGTGCCAGCAGCTTCGGGCTAGCGGGAGTCGAGCAGTACGTC.

This chain uses TRBV11-2 with TRBJ2-1, with 11 bases aligning to TRBD2. There are 15 residues in the CDR3. After removal of 3 bases from V and 4 bases from J, the junction contained 2 bases not matched to a gene. CDR1 SGHAT and CDR2 FQNNGV come from the germline V gene. This CDR3 is CASSFASGGYNEQFF. CDR3 nucleotide sequence: TGTGCCAGCAGCTTCGCTAGCGGGGGGTACAATGAGCAGTTCTTC.

The V gene is TRBV7-2, the J gene TRBJ2-5; 7 positions agree with TRBD2. The CDR3 runs 16 residues. CDR1 and CDR2 from the germline V gene are SGHTA and FQGNSA. V shed 3 bases and J 5 bases; nucleotides not matched to a gene: 12. CDR3 DNA sequence: TGTGCCAGCAGCTTCCCCCGGGGGGTCTGGGGGGAGACCCAGTACTTC. Protein: CASSFPRGVWGETQYF.

The rearrangement joins TRBV28 to TRBJ2-5; D may match TRBD1 or TRBD2 (5 bases each). CDR3 length: 17 amino acids. Germline V CDR1 and CDR2: MDHEN, SYDVKM. V was pared by 3 bases and J by 0 bases, with 17 bases between. In DNA, the CDR3 is TGTGCCAGCAGTTTCAGCACGGGGCGGCAGGACCAAGAGACCCAGTACTTC. Translation gives CASSFSTGRQDQETQYF.

V and J are TRBV28 and TRBJ2-7; D may be TRBD1 (6 bases). The CDR3 covers 15 residues. CDR1 MDHEN and CDR2 SYDVKM come from the germline V gene. V was cut by 2 bases and J by 2 bases, with 13 bases left in between. Written as DNA, the CDR3 is TGTGCCAGCAGTTTAACGACAGGAACTGCCTACGAGCAGTACGTC. Its translation: CASSLTTGTAYEQYV.

A word on this clone: Distinct nucleotide sequences in the sample also encode this CDR3. The V and J genes are TRBV6-5 and TRBJ1-6; no reliable D call. CDR1 is MNHEY, CDR2 SVGAGI, per germline. Trimming removed 2 bases from V and 14 bases from J, with 13 bases in between. CDR3 length: 13 residues. CDR3 loop: CASSYGISQTLHF. The CDR3 DNA is TGTGCCAGCAGTTACGGGATATCTCAAACCCTCCACTTT.

About this clone itself: A junction end diverges from the germline sequence, so it may reflect a read error. V and J are TRBV9 and TRBJ1-2; D gene uncertain. CDR3 length equals 12 residues. Germline V lookup: CDR1 SGDLS, CDR2 YYNGEE. The CDR3 DNA reads TGTGCCAGCAGCGTCCCTTCCTATGGCTGCACCTTC. Its translation: CASSVPSYGCTF.

A remark on this clone: At one end, the junction sequence differs from germline, possibly due to a read error. Different DNA sequences within this sample yield the same CDR3. The rearrangement links TRBV10-3 to TRBJ2-3, with TRBD1 as a possible D gene (6 bases). The CDR3 extends over 15 amino acids. Germline CDR1 reads ENHRY; CDR2 reads SYGVKD. CDR3 DNA: TGCGCCATCAGTGTGGGGGCCTTAAGCACAGATACGCAGTATTTT. Amino acid sequence: CAISVGALSTDTQYF.

This clone was found once. CDR3 amino acids: CASSPMAGRYEQYF. As DNA, the CDR3 is TGTGCCAGCAGCCCCATGGCGGGGAGGTACGAGCAGTACTTC. This rearrangement joins TRBV11-2 to TRBJ2-7; maybe TRBD2 (6 bases). This CDR3 comprises 14 residues. Germline V gene data show CDR1 as SGHAT and CDR2 as FQNNGV. Trimming left V 5 bases short and J 4 bases short, with 15 bases between.

The chain uses TRBV7-2 and TRBJ1-4; the D is unclear. The CDR3 length is 13 residues. The V gene's germline CDR1 is SGHTA and CDR2 FQGNSA. Trimming cost V 5 bases and J 10 bases, with 14 bases left between them. For the CDR3, the DNA is TGTGCCAGCAGCCGGGCATATAAAGGAAAACTGTTTTTT. Amino acid sequence: CASSRAYKGKLFF.

To note about this clone: At one end the junction does not follow the germline gene, possibly because of a read error. V and J are TRBV14 and TRBJ1-6; D gene uncertain. This CDR3 has 13 amino acids. From germline, CDR1 is SGHDN and CDR2 FVKESK. CDR3 nucleotide sequence: TGTGTCAGCAGCCAAGTTAGGAATTCACCCCTCCACTTT. This translates into CVSSQVRNSPLHF.

The chain uses TRBV7-2 and TRBJ1-2; 8 bases line up with TRBD1. The CDR3 sequence is 14 residues long. Trimming cost V 1 base and J 10 bases; bases outside gene matches: 8. CDR1 and CDR2 from the germline V gene are SGHTA and FQGNSA. For the CDR3, the DNA is TGTGCCAGCAGCTTAGTAGGGACAGGAGGGGTCTACACCTTC. Translation: CASSLVGTGGVYTF.

The chain is built from TRBV9 and TRBJ2-3, with D possibly being TRBD2 (5 bases). The length of the CDR3 is 15 residues. CDR1 is SGDLS, CDR2 YYNGEE, per germline. V was pared by 3 bases and J by 5 bases, with 16 bases between. The CDR3 DNA reads as TGTGCCAGCAGCGCCTCCGGGATCCGGGGAGATACGCAGTATTTT. Translation: CASSASGIRGDTQYF.

The chain carries TRBV2 and TRBJ1-2; TRBD1 matches 9 bases. Per germline, CDR1 SNHLY and CDR2 FYNNEI. The junction had 7 bases not matched to a gene; V was cut back by 5 bases and J by 6 bases. The CDR3 loop spans 14 amino acids. The CDR3 DNA is TGTGCCAGCAGTTACCGGACAGGGGTTGATGGCTACACCTTC. Protein: CASSYRTGVDGYTF. Complete variable domain (other parts from reference TRBV2 and TRBJ1-2): EPEVTQTPSHQVTQMGQEVILRCVPISNHLYFYWYRQILGQKVEFLVSFYNNEISEKSEIFDDQFSVERPDGSNFTLKIRSTKLEDSAMYFCASSYRTGVDGYTFGSGTRLTVV.

The rearrangement links TRBV29-1 to TRBJ1-3; the D is unclear. The V and J ends lost 1 base and 8 bases respectively, with 12 bases between them. This CDR3 spans 13 amino acids. Germline-derived CDR1 and CDR2 are SQVTM and ANQGSEA. Here the CDR3 DNA reads TGCAGCGTTGAAGGGGAGGGAGCGGACACCATATATTTT. It yields the protein CSVEGEGADTIYF.

The rearrangement joins TRBV4-1 to TRBJ2-4; 8 nucleotides align to TRBD1. Germline trimming cut 0 bases from V and 8 bases from J; bases unmatched to any gene: 9. The CDR3 is 16 residues long. CDR1 is MGHRA and CDR2 is YSYEKL in the germline V gene. The CDR3 loop is CASSQDWGQALDIQYF. The CDR3 bases are TGCGCCAGCAGCCAAGATTGGGGACAGGCCCTGGACATTCAGTACTTC.

The chain couples TRBV28 to TRBJ2-7, with D perhaps TRBD2 (5 bases). Germline V gene data show CDR1 as MDHEN and CDR2 as SYDVKM. Between the trimmed V and J ends, which lost 6 bases and 2 bases, there was a span of 11 bases. The CDR3 consists of 13 residues. Here the CDR3 DNA reads TGTGCCAGCAGGCCGCGCGGGCCCTACGAGCAGTACGTC. It yields the protein CASRPRGPYEQYV.

This clone was found once. The V call is TRBV9, the J call TRBJ2-2; unclear D gene. CDR3 length equals 11 residues. The V end was cut by 3 bases, the J end by 5 bases, with 2 bases between. From germline, CDR1 is SGDLS and CDR2 YYNGEE. The CDR3 region is CASSGTGELFF. The CDR3 DNA sequence: TGTGCCAGCAGCGGTACCGGGGAGCTGTTTTTT.

CDR3 sequence reads: CASSLLRNSPLHF. The DNA for the CDR3 is TGTGCCAGCAGTTTACTGAGAAATTCACCCCTCCACTTT. This chain joins TRBV27 and TRBJ1-6, with D uncertain. Germline CDR1 is MNHEY and CDR2 is SMNVEV (reference sequence). The CDR3 has 13 residues. Deletions cut 2 bases from V and 7 bases from J, with 6 bases between.

The chain carries TRBV5-6 and TRBJ2-5; TRBD1 matches at 8 bases. Germline V gives CDR1 SGHDT, CDR2 YYEEEE. CDR3 length: 15 amino acids. The V gene end was trimmed by 4 bases and the J gene end by 11 bases; junction bases not matched to a gene: 16. The CDR3 coding sequence is TGTGCCAGCAGCGAAGGACAGGGAAGAGTGGGAGAGCAGTACTTC. This translates into CASSEGQGRVGEQYF.

The sample holds a few counts of this clone. This sequence joins TRBV19 and TRBJ2-7; TRBD1 matches 8 bases. Trimming cost V 5 bases and J 4 bases; bases outside gene matches: 7. Germline-derived CDR1 and CDR2 are LNHDA and SQIVND (reference sequence). This CDR3 is 14 amino acids long. CDR3 region: CASSVRTGPYEQYF. The CDR3 bases are TGTGCCAGTAGTGTTCGGACAGGGCCGTACGAGCAGTACTTC.

This clone was seen only once. The chain couples TRBV30 to TRBJ1-6, with D hard to call. This CDR3 contains 17 residues. Trimming removed 0 bases from V and 7 bases from J, with 19 bases in between. CDR1 GTSNPN and CDR2 SVGIG come from the germline V gene (reference sequence). CDR3 loop: CAWSVPFWPPVNSPLHF. CDR3 bases: TGTGCCTGGAGTGTGCCCTTTTGGCCGCCGGTGAATTCACCCCTCCACTTT.

The chain couples TRBV21-1 to TRBJ2-2; no check of the table's D call, TRBD2, against the DNA was made. TRBV21-1 is given as a pseudogene. The CDR3 is 16 amino acids. CDR3 residues: CASSSYGGTNTGELFF. DNA for the CDR3: TGTGCCAGCAGCTCGTATGGGGGGACGAACACCGGGGAGCTGTTTTTT.